This entry features one TCR beta chain sequence. Its cognate antigen is unknown. It was with unique molecular identifiers that the TCRbeta library was prepared. MiXCR was run by TCRdb on the PCR reads, yielding one entry per CDR3 protein. The table includes over 80,000 distinct CDR3 sequences, less than 25% detected once. This sample stems from a study of T-cell reconstitution after alpha-beta-depleted transplantation in children. Findings and limits, study-wide: Newly generated T cells supplied most T-cell counts and diversity one year post-transplant. Diversity of TCRbeta at day 60 was high in some patients, arising from surviving recipient T cells and thymic progenitors. Reportedly, only several hundred clones from non-depleted graft cells drove alpha-beta T-cell counts at about two months.

Germline assignment: CDR1 SGHRS and CDR2 YFSETQ. The CDR3 consists of 14 residues. The V gene lost 7 bases and the J gene lost 5 bases, with 17 bases spanning the gap. This chain joins TRBV5-1 and TRBJ2-3, with D perhaps assigned TRBD1 or TRBD2 (5 bases each). Sequenced material: PBMCs, taken before TCRalphabeta/CD19-depleted stem cell transplant. This sequence originates from a boy aged 2-15 years with acute lymphoblastic leukemia, due to receive a stem cell transplant. The CDR3 region is CASSSWDEGDTQYF. CDR3 nucleotides: TGCGCCAGCTCATCGTGGGACGAGGGAGATACGCAGTATTTT.